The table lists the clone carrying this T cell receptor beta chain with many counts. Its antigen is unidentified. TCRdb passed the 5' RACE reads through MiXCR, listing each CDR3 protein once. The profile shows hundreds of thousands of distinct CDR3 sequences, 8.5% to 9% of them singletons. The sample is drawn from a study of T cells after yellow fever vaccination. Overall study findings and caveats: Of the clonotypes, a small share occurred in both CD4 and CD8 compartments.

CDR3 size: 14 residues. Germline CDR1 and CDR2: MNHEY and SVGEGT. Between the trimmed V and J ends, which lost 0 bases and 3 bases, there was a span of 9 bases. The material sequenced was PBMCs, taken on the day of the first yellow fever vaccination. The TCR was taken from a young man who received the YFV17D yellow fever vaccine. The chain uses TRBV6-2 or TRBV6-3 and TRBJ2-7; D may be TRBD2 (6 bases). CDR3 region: CASSYSSGGYEQYV. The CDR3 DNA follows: TGTGCCAGCAGTTACTCGTCCGGGGGCTACGAGCAGTACGTC.